The clone carrying this TCR beta chain was seen a single time. The data stem from a study of shared clonotypes between healthy human individuals. Study context: CD4 naive and CD4 memory each took three plates per donor, while CD8 naive took two and CD8 memory one.

CDR1 and CDR2 (germline): MDHEN, SYDVKM. The CDR3 is 16 amino acids. V shed 4 bases, J shed 3 bases, and the junction held 7 bases outside the gene matches. Method: immunoSEQ multiplex PCR; TCRdb's copy keeps in-frame clones and lacks some. Of approximately 2.5 million clones in the sample, 93% were seen once. The sequencing input was naive CD4+ T cells from PBMCs. The subset was: CD45RA+ positively selected. The rearrangement uses TRBV28 and TRBJ2-3; 10 nucleotides align to TRBD1. The source of this sequence is a man between 18 and 35 years old in good health. Some clones in this sample may be carry-over from other donors' samples. The CDR3 region has the DNA TGTGCCAGCAGTTATGTCCTGGACAGGGGGACAGATACGCAGTATTTT. Its protein product is CASSYVLDRGTDTQYF.